A single T cell receptor (beta chain) is shown here with its context. This clonotype occurred a few times. Its antigen is still unknown. Per-base quality was not reported, and no clone a single base away is much larger than it. The CDR3 spans 17 residues, from the cysteine through the phenylalanine. The read is trimmed to its CDR3 DNA, 51 bases read in frame from base 1. Sequences LGHNA (CDR1) and YSLEER (CDR2) are obtained from the germline V gene. Deletion took 4 bases off V and 5 bases off J, with a span of 23 bases between the germline ends. The listed sequencing device is Illumina HiSeq 1500. TCRdb reran the public reads through fastp at Q25 and MiXCR, keeping productive beta chains. Every distinct CDR3 protein forms one entry, paired with its most common genes and DNA. The sample table records about 24,000 distinct CDR3 sequences; about 23% of these occur just once. The ten largest clonotypes hold roughly nine tenths of the sample.

This sample is drawn from a study of T cell repertoires in cytomegalovirus infection (dated by TCRdb to 2018 to 2020). A note on the overall study: Peptide stimulations targeted recently identified HLA-C-restricted CMV epitopes, whose presentation resists viral immunomodulation, together with well-studied HLA-B-restricted epitopes. The HLA type of each donor mattered for the analysis, because public TCR beta signatures pointed to carriage of CMV infection along with the matching HLA type.

The full study reports these points: Cumulative frequency of public TCR beta family members discriminated carriers of CMV infection plus the relevant HLA type in this cohort and an independent approximately 360-donor cohort. The ex vivo response was dominated by HLA-C-restricted CMV-specific TCR beta clonotypes, which also provided the single most frequent clonotype in two of eight donors.

The treatment or condition label here, explained by the study, means: in vitro stimulation with specific CMV peptide epitopes to enrich CMV-specific T cells. Recombination connected TRBV4-3 to TRBJ2-5; matching of 7 bases hints at TRBD1 as the D gene. The TCR originated in a human donor in good health (CMV status not recorded). Some clones in this sample may be carry-over from other donors' samples. The input for sequencing was CD8+ T cells from cultured PBMCs, taken from culture after CMV antigen stimulation. The CDR3 in this case is CASSPPGGGARWETQYF. The nucleotide sequence reads as follows: TGCGCCAGCAGCCCACCTGGAGGGGGCGCGAGGTGGGAGACCCAGTACTTC.